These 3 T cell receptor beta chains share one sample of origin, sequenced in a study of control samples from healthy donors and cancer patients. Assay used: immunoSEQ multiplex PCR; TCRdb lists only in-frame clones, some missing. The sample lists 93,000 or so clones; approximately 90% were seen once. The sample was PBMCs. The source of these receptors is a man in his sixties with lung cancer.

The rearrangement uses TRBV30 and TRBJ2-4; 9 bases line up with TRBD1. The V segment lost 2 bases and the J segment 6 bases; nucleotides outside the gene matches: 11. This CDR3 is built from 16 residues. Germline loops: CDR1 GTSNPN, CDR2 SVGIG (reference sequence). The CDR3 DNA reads TGTGCCTGGAGTTATCCGACCGGGACAGGGAGAAACATTCAGTACTTC. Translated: CAWSYPTGTGRNIQYF.

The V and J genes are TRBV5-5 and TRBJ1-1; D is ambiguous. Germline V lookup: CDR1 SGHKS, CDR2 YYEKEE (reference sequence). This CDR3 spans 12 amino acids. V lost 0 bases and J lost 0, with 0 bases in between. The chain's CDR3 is CASSLVNTEAFF. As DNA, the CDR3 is TGTGCCAGCAGCTTGGTGAACACTGAAGCTTTCTTT.

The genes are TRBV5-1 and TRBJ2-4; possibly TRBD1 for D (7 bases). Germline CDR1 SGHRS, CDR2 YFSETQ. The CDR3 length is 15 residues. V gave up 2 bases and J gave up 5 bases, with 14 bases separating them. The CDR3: CASSFIGGGENIQYF. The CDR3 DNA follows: TGCGCCAGCAGCTTTATCGGAGGGGGCGAAAACATTCAGTACTTC.